The clone carrying this T cell receptor beta chain was counted between two and nine times. No antigen is known for it. These data belong to a study of radiotherapy plus CTLA-4 blockade in lung cancer. Study details: Objective responses occurred in about 18% of patients; around 31% had disease control. Study observations and caveats: In blood, TCR clones derived from the tumor expanded after radiotherapy plus ipilimumab. The best prediction of response reportedly came from early blood T cell clone dynamics, with interferon-beta.

The germline V gene encodes CDR1 LGHNA and CDR2 YNFKEQ. The CDR3 has 18 amino acids. V shed 2 bases and J 2 bases; nucleotides not matched to a gene: 10. Some clones are missing from TCRdb's copy, which holds only in-frame ones; the method was immunoSEQ multiplex PCR. The sample lists about 97,000 clones; around 79% were seen once. The sequence was obtained from a human donor with non-small cell lung cancer who had a partial response to radiotherapy plus ipilimumab. Some clones in this sample may be carry-over from other donors' samples. This rearrangement joins TRBV4-2 to TRBJ2-7; 12 nucleotides agree with TRBD2. The input for sequencing was peripheral blood, taken from a patient treated with radiotherapy plus ipilimumab. The CDR3 nucleotides are TGTGCCAGCAGCCAAACCGGGACTAGCGGGCCTTTAACCTACGAGCAGTACTTC. Protein product: CASSQTGTSGPLTYEQYF.